Shown below are 2 T cell receptor beta chains from a single sample sequenced in a study of cytomegalovirus exposure and HLA in healthy donors. The PCR made use of 60 Vbeta and 13 Jbeta primers. The method was immunoSEQ multiplex PCR; TCRdb's version includes in-frame clones alone and lacks a portion of them. The data hold tens of thousands of clones, with 67% observed a single time. The specimen sequenced was PBMCs. The receptors stem from a man aged 30 to 45 in good health and CMV-seronegative.

This clone showed up just a few times. The rearrangement uses TRBV30 and TRBJ1-4, with 7 bases matching TRBD1. The length of the CDR3 is 15 residues. Germline CDR1 and CDR2: GTSNPN and SVGIG (reference sequence). Trimming removed 1 base from V and 7 bases from J; junction bases left unmatched: 9. The CDR3 DNA follows: TGTGCCTGGAGTGCCGACAGGGCGCGCACTGAAAAACTGTTTTTT. Residues: CAWSADRARTEKLFF.

This clone was counted between two and nine times. The chain carries TRBV4-3 and TRBJ2-3; 12 nucleotides match TRBD2. The V gene end was trimmed by 5 bases and the J gene end by 0 bases; junction bases not matched to a gene: 9. Germline V gene sequence: CDR1 LGHNA, CDR2 YSLEER. There are 18 residues in the CDR3. The CDR3 coding sequence is TGCGCCAGCAGCTGGGGGACTAGCGGGTTGATAAGCACAGATACGCAGTATTTT. Its protein product is CASSWGTSGLISTDTQYF.